What follows are 9 T cell receptor beta chains derived from one specimen sequenced in a study of OX40 agonist ivuxolimab in advanced cancers. Generated by immunoSEQ multiplex PCR, the TCRdb table keeps only in-frame clones and is missing some. The table lists about 36,000 clones, 78% of them singletons, with roughly 13% in the top ten. The sequencing here drew on CD4+ or CD8+ T cells sorted from blood, taken in a trial of the OX40 agonist ivuxolimab. The receptor set was obtained from an adult with an advanced solid tumor such as melanoma, head and neck, liver or kidney cancer.

This clone has just one count. The chain uses TRBV6-1 and TRBJ2-4; D possibly matches TRBD1 or TRBD2 (5 bases each). Germline assignment: CDR1 MNHNS and CDR2 SASEGT. This CDR3 contains 15 residues. The ends were cut back, 2 bases at V and 0 bases at J, with 8 bases in the middle. The CDR3 nucleotides are TGTGCCAGCAGTGAACCGGGGCTAGCCAAAAACATTCAGTACTTC. Its translation: CASSEPGLAKNIQYF.

The chain uses TRBV14 and TRBJ2-2; 9 bases are shared with TRBD1. The CDR3 contains 13 residues. Germline CDR1 and CDR2: SGHDN and FVKESK. The J segment lost 6 bases and the V segment lost 6 bases, leaving 2 bases of the junction unmatched. The DNA of the CDR3 is TGTGCCAGCAGTCGGACAGGGGCCGGGGAGCTGTTTTTT. Its translation is CASSRTGAGELFF.

In its sample, this clone was seen a few times. V and J are TRBV28 and TRBJ1-2; D remains unclear. V lost 7 bases and J 6 bases, leaving 9 bases between the germline ends. The CDR3 runs 11 residues. The V gene's germline CDR1 is MDHEN and CDR2 SYDVKM. The CDR3 region has the DNA TGTGCCAGCACCCCCAGGCATGGCTACACCTTC. This translates into CASTPRHGYTF.

The chain has TRBV30 and TRBJ1-2; D is unclear. The ends were cut back, 0 bases at V and 3 bases at J, with 8 bases in the middle. The CDR3 has 13 amino acids. Per germline, CDR1 GTSNPN and CDR2 SVGIG (reference sequence). The CDR3 spells CAWSVMRDYGYTF. CDR3 DNA sequence: TGTGCCTGGAGTGTAATGCGGGACTATGGCTACACCTTC.

The chain employs TRBV14 and TRBJ1-1; tentatively, D is TRBD1 (6 bases). V lost 1 base and J lost 1, with 7 bases in between. CDR3 length: 14 residues. Germline-derived CDR1 and CDR2 are SGHDN and FVKESK. Written as DNA, the CDR3 is TGTGCCAGCAGCCAAGCCAGGGGGAACACTGAAGCTTTCTTT. This codes for CASSQARGNTEAFF.

The chain links TRBV6-1 to TRBJ2-7; D unclear. CDR3 size: 16 residues. The germline gives CDR1 MNHNS, CDR2 SASEGT. The ends were cut back, 1 base at V and 4 bases at J, with 17 bases in the middle. CDR3 bases: TGTGCCAGCAGTGAAGATGCAGGCCCCCCCCCTTACGAGCAGTACTTC. It specifies CASSEDAGPPPYEQYF.

The CDR3 sequence is CASSLTDRENTEAFF. The CDR3 coding sequence is TGTGCCAGCAGCTTAACGGACAGGGAGAACACTGAAGCTTTCTTT. The gene calls are TRBV11-2 and TRBJ1-1; 8 bases map to TRBD1. The germline V gene encodes CDR1 SGHAT and CDR2 FQNNGV. CDR3 length: 15 amino acids. The trim removed 2 bases at V and 1 base at J, leaving 3 bases unmatched. Full variable domain (outside the CDR3, taken from reference TRBV11-2 and TRBJ1-1): EAGVAQSPRYKIIEKRQSVAFWCNPISGHATLYWYQQILGQGPKLLIQFQNNGVVDDSQLPKDRFSAERLKGVDSTLKIQPAKLEDSAVYLCASSLTDRENTEAFFGQGTRLTVV.

The rearrangement links TRBV19 to TRBJ2-3, with TRBD1 matching over 9 bases. J was trimmed by 1 base and V by 6 bases; bases with no gene match: 5. The CDR3 is 15 amino acids. Germline V gives CDR1 LNHDA, CDR2 SQIVND (reference sequence). CDR3 sequence reads: CASSRDRVGTDTQYF. The DNA for the CDR3 is TGTGCCAGTAGCCGGGACAGGGTGGGCACAGATACGCAGTATTTT.

The chain has TRBV18 and TRBJ2-7; 7 nucleotides agree with TRBD1. Trimming at V came to 4 bases and at J to 0 bases, leaving 12 bases not matched to a gene. This CDR3 is built from 17 residues. CDR1 and CDR2 (germline): KGHSH, LQKENI. The CDR3 loop reads CASSLSQRGQTSYEQYF. CDR3 coding DNA: TGTGCCAGCTCACTTTCCCAAAGGGGACAGACCTCCTACGAGCAGTACTTC.